A single sample gave rise to the 10 T cell receptor beta chains below, sequenced in a study of vaccination effects on CD4 cells after COVID-19. Their antigen targets remain unknown. Sequencing was preceded by expansion of antigen-specific CD4+ T cells with viral peptide pools in the ViraFEST assay. A roughly 11-day culture period preceded the isolation of CD4+ T cells. Clones were read by immunoSEQ multiplex PCR, and TCRdb kept only the in-frame ones, dropping some. The sample carries some 59,000 clones, around 75% recorded once. The specimen comprised CD4+ T cells from PBMCs cultured with HCoV-229E spike peptides, sampled before COVID-19 vaccination. The origin of the receptors is a human donor who received a COVID-19 vaccine.

V is TRBV2 and J is TRBJ2-3; TRBD2 might be the D (5 bases). Germline loops: CDR1 SNHLY, CDR2 FYNNEI. The V gene lost 7 bases and the J gene lost 8 bases, with 10 bases spanning the gap. This CDR3 is built from 11 residues. CDR3 loop: CASNWGATQYF. CDR3 in DNA: TGTGCCAGCAACTGGGGAGCTACGCAGTATTTT. Complete variable domain (other parts from reference TRBV2 and TRBJ2-3): EPEVTQTPSHQVTQMGQEVILRCVPISNHLYFYWYRQILGQKVEFLVSFYNNEISEKSEIFDDQFSVERPDGSNFTLKIRSTKLEDSAMYFCASNWGATQYFGPGTRLTVL.

A word on this clone: The limits of the CDR3 on the DNA are not certain, so only TCRdb's listed CDR3 is given. V and J are TRBV5-1 and TRBJ2-5; the D call of TRBD1 is as the table states it, not checked on the DNA. CDR1 and CDR2 from the germline V gene are SGHRS and YFSETQ. A total of 24 residues make up the CDR3, ends included. The CDR3 region is CASSLALTGTQETQYFGTQETQYF.

This chain connects TRBV12-5 to TRBJ2-5, with TRBD1 matching 7 bases. This CDR3 has 15 amino acids. The germline gives CDR1 LGHNT, CDR2 FRNRAP. V lost 7 bases and J lost 2; bases outside the gene matches: 10. Here the CDR3 DNA reads TGTGCTAGTGAGAGACAGGGAGATTGGCAAGAGACCCAGTACTTC. Amino acid sequence: CASERQGDWQETQYF.

This chain uses TRBV3-1 (or the pseudogene TRBV3-2) with TRBJ2-3, with D possibly matching TRBD2 (6 bases). Trimming removed 2 bases at V and 4 bases at J, with 16 bases between. Looked up from germline, CDR1 is LGHDT and CDR2 is YNNKEL (reference sequence). The CDR3 has 16 amino acids. Here the CDR3 DNA reads TGTGCCAGCAGCCAAAGGGAGAGGGGAGGCGCAGATACGCAGTATTTT. It specifies CASSQRERGGADTQYF.

The V call is TRBV6-5, the J call TRBJ2-2; D ambiguous. Per the germline V gene, CDR1 is MNHEY and CDR2 is SVGAGI. V dropped 6 bases and J dropped 4 bases, with 12 bases sitting between them. This CDR3 has 14 residues. CDR3 nucleotides: TGTGCCAGCAGGTCACTGAGCAGCACCGGGGAGCTGTTTTTT. Residues: CASRSLSSTGELFF.

The CDR3 reads CASSLGPGREKGYSNQPQHF. The CDR3 DNA reads as TGTGCCAGCAGCTTAGGTCCAGGGAGAGAGAAGGGATATAGCAATCAGCCCCAGCATTTT. This sequence joins TRBV11-3 and TRBJ1-5; D may be TRBD1 (5 bases). Germline CDR1 is SGHNT and CDR2 is YENEEA. CDR3 size: 20 residues. Trimming took 1 base from V and 0 from J, leaving 22 bases between them.

This rearrangement joins TRBV3-1 (or the pseudogene TRBV3-2) to TRBJ2-7; 9 nucleotides match TRBD1. There are 14 residues in the CDR3. The junction had 7 bases not matched to a gene; V was cut back by 3 bases and J by 7 bases. Germline lookup yields CDR1 LGHDT and CDR2 YNNKEL (reference sequence). The CDR3 sequence: CASSQVQGAREQYV. CDR3 nucleotide sequence: TGTGCCAGCAGCCAGGTACAGGGGGCGAGGGAGCAGTACGTC.

The CDR3 sequence: CASSQRQGSGYGYTF. The CDR3 DNA is TGTGCCAGCAGCCAAAGACAGGGTTCAGGCTATGGCTACACCTTC. The chain links TRBV7-2 to TRBJ1-2; TRBD1 agrees at 7 bases. The CDR3 is 15 residues long. Per germline, CDR1 SGHTA and CDR2 FQGNSA. Germline trimming cut 5 bases from V and 4 bases from J; bases unmatched to any gene: 10.

V and J are TRBV29-1 and TRBJ1-1; no firm D call. Looked up from germline, CDR1 is SQVTM and CDR2 is ANQGSEA. Trimming pared 5 bases from V and 4 bases from J, leaving 17 bases between. The CDR3 extends over 14 amino acids. CDR3 DNA: TGCAGCGTTAATCGCGATAAGGTGCGCACTGAAGCTTTCTTT. Residues: CSVNRDKVRTEAFF.

V usage is TRBV18 and J usage is TRBJ1-1; 8 bases align to TRBD1. Germline-derived CDR1 and CDR2 are KGHSH and LQKENI. V trimming: 5 bases; J trimming: 10 bases; junction bases outside the gene matches: 6. The CDR3 covers 12 residues. CDR3 DNA sequence: TGTGCCAGCTCATCGGACAGGGCGATAGCTTTCTTT. Protein product: CASSSDRAIAFF.